A selection of T cell receptor beta chains follows, all from one sample in a study of blood T cell repertoires in COVID-19. The method was immunoSEQ multiplex PCR; TCRdb's version includes in-frame clones alone and lacks a portion of them. Counted here are 100,000 to 150,000 clones, 86% occurring once; the ten biggest clones make up approximately 8.7%. The sample comprised peripheral blood. Source of these receptors: a man between 65 and 85 years old who had recovered from COVID-19. Each CDR3 is given without its conserved first and last residue.

v_call,cdr3_aa
TRBV7-9,ASSFTGVAT
TRBV6-5,ASSRAVGYGYT
TRBV19,ASRLWGRGSHINIQY
TRBV6-2/TRBV6-3,ASSSPAGQITYEQY
TRBV9,ASSVGQGRSYNSPLH
TRBV10-2,ASSEEGGTAEAF
TRBV6-1,ASSAPLGGDISGNTIY
TRBV5-6,ASSAGLAGGSYNEQF
TRBV9,ASSVASGGNTGELF
TRBV7-2,ASSLERVLQPQH
TRBV7-8,ASSLQRGSYNEQF
TRBV5-1,ASSQLAGRETQY
TRBV2,ASSPGTGPFYNEQF
TRBV7-6,ASSPSTGSSRELF
TRBV7-2,ASSSRTGGTNTEAF
TRBV5-1,ASSLAGGLYYNSPLH
TRBV7-8,ASSPSGGAYNEQF
TRBV29-1,SVARGPKTNTGELF
TRBV5-1,ASRHWDRDKETQY
TRBV4-1,ASGTTGLRTDTQY
TRBV7-8,ASSLGQQETQY
TRBV3-1/TRBV3-2,ASSQRTLAGPFGIQY
TRBV28,ATADSNTEAF
TRBV24-1,ATSDSRGQGSGNTIY
TRBV4-1,ASSRRDSSYEQY
TRBV7-2,ASSLTGTSDQPQH
TRBV5-1,ASSEQTGSHYGYT
TRBV4-1,ASSPGGNEQF
TRBV5-1,ASTGGASRRDEQF
TRBV24-1,ATSDSGRGEKLF
TRBV11-3,ASSLTGKRAF
TRBV6-5,ASSPGGLGEKLF
TRBV30,AWSVRRSGQPQH
TRBV12-3/TRBV12-4,ASSLTGGYGYT
TRBV7-9,ASSLTDIGAF
TRBV6-2/TRBV6-3,ASSYTGSETDTQY
TRBV19,ASSTSLAGAYYEQY
TRBV30,AWRKGQGEIQRNTEAF
TRBV12-5,ASGSGGRAGNTEAF
TRBV9,ASSVAGREGNEQF
TRBV6-5,ASSQSMTGEKLF
TRBV2,AAGVSSYEQY
TRBV12-5,ASAVGRGTEAF
TRBV30,VWSVNGGAGNEQY
TRBV19,ASSIEGLALNEQF
TRBV11-2,ASSVLAGTTDTQY
TRBV5-1,ASSLQGMATEAF
TRBV10-3,AISDEDRSAEQF
TRBV12-5,ASGLVLAGDIHNEQF
TRBV4-1,ASSQVPQREYEQY
TRBV15,ATSRDPSRAAIYGYT
TRBV7-9,ASSQGFVAF